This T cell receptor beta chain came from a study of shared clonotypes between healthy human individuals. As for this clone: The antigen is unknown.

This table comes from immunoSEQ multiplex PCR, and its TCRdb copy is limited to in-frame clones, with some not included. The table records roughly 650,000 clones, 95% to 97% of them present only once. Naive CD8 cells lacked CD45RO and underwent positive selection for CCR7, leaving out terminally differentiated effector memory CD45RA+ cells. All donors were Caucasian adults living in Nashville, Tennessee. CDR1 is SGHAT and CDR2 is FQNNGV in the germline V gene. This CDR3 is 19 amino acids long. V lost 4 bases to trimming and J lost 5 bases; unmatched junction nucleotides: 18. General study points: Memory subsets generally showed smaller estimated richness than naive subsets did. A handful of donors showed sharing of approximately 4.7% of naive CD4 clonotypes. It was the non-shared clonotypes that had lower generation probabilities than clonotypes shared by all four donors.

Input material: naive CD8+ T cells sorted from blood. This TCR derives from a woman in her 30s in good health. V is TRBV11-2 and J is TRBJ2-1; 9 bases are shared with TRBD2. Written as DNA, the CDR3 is TGTGCCAGCAGCTCGTTACCGTATACCGGGACTAGCAACAACAATGAGCAGTTCTTC. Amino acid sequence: CASSSLPYTGTSNNNEQFF.